This T cell receptor (beta chain) was sequenced in a study of shared clonotypes between healthy human individuals. Clones were sequenced by immunoSEQ multiplex PCR, and TCRdb holds only the in-frame ones, with some missing. The sample carries some 1,100,000 clones, 75% to 80% recorded once. The length of the CDR3 is 14 residues. Germline CDR1 and CDR2: SGHRS and YFSETQ. Trimming left V 2 bases short and J 6 bases short, with 12 bases between. This clonotype originated in a young man in good health. Some clones in this sample may be carry-over from other donors' samples. The gene calls are TRBV5-1 and TRBJ2-1, with D tentatively TRBD1 (6 bases). Sequenced input: memory CD4+ T cells from PBMCs. The subset was: CD45RA-negative fraction. The CDR3 nucleotides read TGCGCCAGCAGCTTCGACAGGCCTGGCAATGAGCAGTTCTTC. It translates to CASSFDRPGNEQFF.